The clone carrying this T cell receptor beta chain was counted a few times. These data originate in a study of CD4 and CD8 cells across lung adenocarcinoma regions. From the PCR reads, TCRdb called clonotypes with MiXCR, one entry per CDR3 protein. This sample has 20,000 to 30,000 distinct CDR3 sequences, with more than 45% found just once. V was shortened by 2 bases and J by 1 base, with 7 bases between the two germline ends. The CDR3 runs 14 residues. Germline lookup yields CDR1 SGHAT and CDR2 FQNNGV. The source material was CD4+ T cells from the center of a lung tumor. The TCR comes from a male donor with lung adenocarcinoma. The CD4 and CD8 labels of this study may be unreliable. The chain joins TRBV11-2 to TRBJ2-3; D unclear. The CDR3 here is CASSLSLGTDTQYF. CDR3 nucleotide sequence: TGTGCCAGCAGCTTATCGCTAGGCACAGATACGCAGTATTTT.